A selection of T cell receptor beta chains follows, all from one sample in a study of blood T cell repertoires in COVID-19. Clones were sequenced by immunoSEQ multiplex PCR, and TCRdb holds only the in-frame ones, with some missing. This table has 130,000 or so clones, around 82% appearing once. Material: peripheral blood. The source is a man in his sixties with acute or convalescent COVID-19. Both conserved end residues are part of each CDR3. The D gene is left open where the match is weak. Clone size is shown for a subset of rows, as once, few, many or a class of expanded clone.

cdr3_length	v_call	j_call	clone_size	d_call	cdr3_nt	cdr3_aa
19	TRBV7-3	TRBJ1-2	NA	NA	TGTGCCAGCAGCTTTAACCAGGGGTGGCATTGGGTGTGGGGCTATGGCTACACCTTC	CASSFNQGWHWVWGYGYTF
14	TRBV18	TRBJ2-2	few	NA	TGTGCCAGCTCCTTCGACAGAAACACCGGGGAGCTGTTTTTT	CASSFDRNTGELFF
17	TRBV6-2/TRBV6-3	TRBJ2-5	NA	TRBD2	TGTGCCAGCAGTTACGGGGTAGCGGGGGTCCTCCAAGAGACCCAGTACTTC	CASSYGVAGVLQETQYF
15	TRBV28	TRBJ2-6	NA	TRBD1	TGTGCCAGCAGTTTACAGGGGGTGGGGGCCAACGTCCTGACTTTC	CASSLQGVGANVLTF
14	TRBV19	TRBJ2-7	NA	NA	TGTGCCAGTAGTCCCGGCTCCAGGGACTACGAGCAGTACTTC	CASSPGSRDYEQYF
14	TRBV19	TRBJ1-5	NA	NA	TGTGCCAGTAGTATAGATTTGGAGAATCAGCCCCAGCATTTT	CASSIDLENQPQHF
16	TRBV6-6	TRBJ2-7	once	NA	TGTGCCAGCAGCCGAAGACAAATTGAAGGTGCCTACGAGCAGTACTTC	CASSRRQIEGAYEQYF
15	TRBV4-2	TRBJ1-5	NA	NA	TGTGCCAGCAGCCAAACGGGAGGCAGCAATCAGCCCCAGCATTTT	CASSQTGGSNQPQHF
15	TRBV29-1	TRBJ2-2	once	TRBD2	TGCAGCGCCTCCAGACTAGCGGGAGGGCACGGGGAGCTGTTTTTT	CSASRLAGGHGELFF
15	TRBV19	TRBJ2-1	NA	NA	TGTGCCAGTAGTATAGGGGGCAGCACCTACAATGAGCAGTTCTTC	CASSIGGSTYNEQFF
13	TRBV18	TRBJ1-4	once	NA	TGTGCCAGGAAGACAGAGACTAATGAAAAACTGTTTTTT	CARKTETNEKLFF
15	TRBV28	TRBJ2-7	NA	TRBD1	TGTGCCAGCAGTCAAAGGGGGCTCTACGCCGTTGAGCAGTACTTC	CASSQRGLYAVEQYF
15	TRBV6-6	TRBJ2-3	NA	TRBD2	TGTGCCAGCAGTGATAGCGGGTCAAGCACAGATACGCAGTATTTT	CASSDSGSSTDTQYF